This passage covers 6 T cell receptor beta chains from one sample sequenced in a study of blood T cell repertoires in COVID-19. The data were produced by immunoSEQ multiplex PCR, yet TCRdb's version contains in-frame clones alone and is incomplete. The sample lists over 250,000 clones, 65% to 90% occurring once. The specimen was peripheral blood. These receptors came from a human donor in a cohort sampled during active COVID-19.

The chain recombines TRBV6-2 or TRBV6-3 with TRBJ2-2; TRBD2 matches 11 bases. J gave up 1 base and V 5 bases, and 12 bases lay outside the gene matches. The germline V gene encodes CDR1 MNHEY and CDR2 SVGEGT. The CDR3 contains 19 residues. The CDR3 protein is CASSHPRTSGLLNTGELFF. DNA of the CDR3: TGTGCCAGCAGTCACCCCCGGACTAGCGGGCTTCTGAACACCGGGGAGCTGTTTTTT.

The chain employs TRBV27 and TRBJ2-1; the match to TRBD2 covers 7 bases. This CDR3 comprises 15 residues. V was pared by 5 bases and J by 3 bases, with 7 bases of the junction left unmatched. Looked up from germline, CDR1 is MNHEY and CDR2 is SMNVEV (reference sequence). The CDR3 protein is CASSTTLAHYNEQFF. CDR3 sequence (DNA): TGTGCCAGCAGTACGACACTAGCGCACTACAATGAGCAGTTCTTC.

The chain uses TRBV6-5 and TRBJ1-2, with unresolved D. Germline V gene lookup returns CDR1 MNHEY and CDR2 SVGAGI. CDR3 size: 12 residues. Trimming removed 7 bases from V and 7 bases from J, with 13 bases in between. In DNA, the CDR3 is TGTGCCAGCACTATTCTTGGGAGTGGCTACACCTTC. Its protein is CASTILGSGYTF.

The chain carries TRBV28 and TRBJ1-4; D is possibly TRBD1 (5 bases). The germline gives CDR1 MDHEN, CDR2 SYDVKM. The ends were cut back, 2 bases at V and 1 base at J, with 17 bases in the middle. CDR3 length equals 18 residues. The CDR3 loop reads CASSLLRQGRGTNEKLFF. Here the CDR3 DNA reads TGTGCCAGCAGTTTACTGCGTCAGGGAAGGGGAACTAATGAAAAACTGTTTTTT.

CDR3 protein: CAWSGQLAKNIQYF. CDR3 sequence (DNA): TGTGCCTGGAGTGGACAGCTAGCCAAAAACATTCAGTACTTC. The genes are TRBV30 and TRBJ2-4; D possibly corresponds to TRBD1 (5 bases). V was trimmed by 1 base and J by 0 bases, leaving 7 bases between them. CDR3 length: 14 residues. From germline, CDR1 is GTSNPN and CDR2 SVGIG (reference sequence).

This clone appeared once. In DNA form, the CDR3 reads TGTGCCAGCAGTTCCCCCCTTAGAAATCAGCCCCAGCATTTT. It specifies CASSSPLRNQPQHF. This chain connects TRBV5-5 to TRBJ1-5; D unclear. Trimming shortened V by 5 bases and J by 4 bases, and 13 bases separated the two germline ends. The germline V gene has CDR1 SGHKS and CDR2 YYEKEE (reference sequence). The CDR3 has 14 amino acids.